This TCR beta chain was recorded in a study of OX40 agonist ivuxolimab in advanced cancers. Study-level information: Patients received the agonistic anti-OX40 (CD134) antibody ivuxolimab. Findings of the study overall: Doses of 0.1 to 3.0 mg/kg were accompanied by clonal expansion of CD4+ and CD8+ blood T cells by week 6.

Worth noting for this clone: Its antigen is unidentified.

The CDR3 has 14 residues. V was shortened by 3 bases and J by 4 bases, with 11 bases between the two germline ends. CDR1 is LNHDA and CDR2 is SQIVND in the germline V gene (reference sequence). Profiled with immunoSEQ multiplex PCR; TCRdb holds only in-frame clones, not every one. The sample holds some 86,000 clones, about 91% seen once. The sample was CD4+ or CD8+ T cells sorted from blood, taken in a trial of the OX40 agonist ivuxolimab. The receptor was isolated from an adult with an advanced solid tumor such as melanoma, head and neck, liver or kidney cancer. The chain joins TRBV19 to TRBJ2-3; a weak D match, TRBD2 (5 bases). The CDR3 region has the DNA TGTGCCAGTAGTATTGGCGCGGAGGCAGATACGCAGTATTTT. The encoded protein is CASSIGAEADTQYF.